This T cell receptor beta chain was sequenced in a study of technical replicates of blood from a few donors (dated by TCRdb to the late 2010s). Libraries were made using the immunoSEQ multiplex PCR assay. Not all clones reach the TCRdb copy of this immuneACCESS table, which keeps in-frame sequences only. Checked studies attribute under half of the gap to unresolved V genes and leave the rest unexplained. Counted in this sample were under 85,000 clones; about 91% of them appeared once. The ten largest clonotypes hold 0.39% of the sample. Inclusive of the bounding cysteine and phenylalanine, the CDR3 is 15 residues long. The entry retains the CDR3 DNA only, 45 bases that are in frame from base 1. V is pared back by 0 bases and J by 4 bases, with 13 bases lying between the germline termini. The germline V gene (reference sequence) sets CDR1 to LNHDA and CDR2 to SQIVND. Regarding this clone: The antigen it binds to is not known. Nothing much larger sits one base from this clone, and base qualities are not available.

Specimen: T cells isolated from PBMCs. Recombination linked TRBV19 to TRBJ2-7, with a weak D call of TRBD2 (5 bases match). The sequence was collected from a human donor in good health. Some clones in this sample may be carry-over from other donors' samples. The CDR3 corresponds to CASSIDPEAEYEQYF. The DNA sequence is TGTGCCAGTAGTATAGATCCGGAGGCCGAGTACGAGCAGTACTTC.